This T cell receptor beta chain derives from a study of cytomegalovirus exposure and HLA in healthy donors. The overall study: The same platform was used for the 100 to 150 validation repertoires as for the approximately 630 first-cohort repertoires, as reported in a later analysis.

Trimming cost V 4 bases and J 10 bases, with 14 bases left between them. In germline, CDR1 is SGHDT, CDR2 YYEEEE. The CDR3 has 12 residues. The table came from immunoSEQ multiplex PCR; TCRdb's copy has only in-frame clones and leaves some out. The table includes 150,000 to 200,000 clones, 85% detected once. A remark on this clone: Its antigen remains unidentified.

Study findings and constraints: Cytomegalovirus association was assigned to about 150 TCR beta chains. Some public TCRs appeared in many individuals, while most sequences were rare. Later, an analysis found that TCR clusters from the first cohort tended to co-occur in the 120 validation repertoires.

The sequence was obtained from a man aged 18 to 30 in good health and CMV-seropositive. The chain carries TRBV5-6 and TRBJ1-1, with D unclear. Sequenced material: PBMCs. In DNA form, the CDR3 reads TGTGCCAGCAGCCTCAACGAGGTGGGAGCTTTCTTT. This encodes CASSLNEVGAFF.